Listed here is a single T cell receptor (beta chain). There is no known antigen for this receptor. No quality values exist for individual bases; no much larger clone is one base distant. Peripheral blood CD8+ and CD4+ T cells from healthy donors, Susac syndrome patients and multiple sclerosis patients were profiled using high-throughput TCR beta sequencing. The Susac syndrome patients fulfilled recently defined diagnostic criteria for either definite or probable disease. Bulk CD8+ and CD4+ T cells were purified magnetically by negative isolation, whereas CD8+ TEMRA cells were enriched by FACS. Blood was drawn into EDTA tubes, processed within 24 hours, and PBMCs were isolated by density gradient centrifugation. PBMCs intended for TCR sequencing were frozen in liquid nitrogen and were later thawed in a 37 degrees C water bath. The sorted or isolated CD4+, CD8+ and CD8+ TEMRA cells had a purity of 90% or higher.

Looking up the germline V gene (reference sequence) yields CDR1 GTSNPN and CDR2 SVGIG. From its cysteine to its phenylalanine, the CDR3 spans 16 amino acids. Only CDR3 DNA remains: 48 bases, in frame from the first base. Germline trimming amounts to 3 bases on V and 9 bases on J, with 15 as the count of junction bases outside the gene matches. The data were taken from a study of CD8 T cells in Susac syndrome (dated by TCRdb to between 2018 and 2021). For the study in its entirety: Among the sequenced Susac syndrome patients, six had clinically active disease and roughly eight were in clinical remission. At blood withdrawal, Susac syndrome patients were either therapy-naive, taking corticosteroids (in some cases with IVIg as well), or taking IVIg alone. Whether CD8+ T cell activation and differentiation in Susac syndrome was antigen driven was tested using repertoire sequencing. General findings and caveats noted by the study authors: No clonal expansion was detected in the CD4+ T cell repertoire of Susac syndrome patients. The TCR sequencing and HLA analysis was acknowledged to have included a relatively small number of individuals.

RNA was extracted using the RNeasy kit, and about 0.5 to 1 ug of the RNA was reverse transcribed with random hexamers. The immunoSEQ multiplex PCR assay, which covers 54 Vbeta and 13 Jbeta segments, was used to amplify TCR beta CDR3 regions. To correct PCR amplification bias, a synthetic template baseline was used for both primer optimization and computational correction. The original pipeline was this. Reads were annotated to V, D and J genes per IMGT and analyzed with immunoSEQ Analyzer, keeping only productive sequences. Clonality was computed as one minus Shannon entropy normalized by log2 of the number of productive unique sequences. For each patient and control, public and private clones were evaluated within the 100 most prevalent clones. Susac-specific clones were defined as absent from healthy and MS cohorts, 1052 published viral clones and other ImmuneACCESS disease sequences. The public reads were reprocessed in TCRdb via fastp at Q25 and MiXCR, keeping in-frame beta chains. Under each unique CDR3 protein, matching rows form one entry showing the most common genes and DNA. The V and J calls were determined by TCRdb, not by the authors. The sample records some 170,000 distinct CDR3 sequences, just under 95% of which are singletons. 0.09% to 0.1% of the sample belongs to the ten largest clones.

The TCR comes from a human donor with Susac syndrome. The sequenced material came from CD4+ T cells from PBMCs. Here the chain combines TRBV30 and TRBJ2-1, with TRBD1 identical over 9 junction bases. CDR3 loop: CAWSPSIGQGLGEQFF. The DNA sequence is as follows: TGTGCCTGGAGCCCCAGTATAGGACAGGGGTTAGGTGAGCAGTTCTTC. Beyond the CDR3, the reference TRBV30 and TRBJ2-1 genes provide the residues; the full variable domain reads: SQTIHQWPATLVQPVGSPLSLECTVEGTSNPNLYWYRQAAGRGLQLLFYSVGIGQISSEVPQNLSASRPQDRQFILSSKKLLLSDSGFYLCAWSPSIGQGLGEQFFGPGTRLTVL.